These 23 T cell receptor beta chains originate from one sample sequenced in a study of graft-versus-host responses after intestinal transplantation. Using immunoSEQ multiplex PCR, the repertoire was profiled, and TCRdb retains in-frame clones only, with some absent. The repertoire consists of roughly 19,000 clones, with approximately 70% occurring once and the leading ten covering around 8.2%. Intraepithelial plus lamina propria lymphocytes were released by processing graft tissue. Material: ileum tissue, obtained approximately 20 days after intestinal transplant. Source of these receptors: a human patient who received an intestinal transplant, so some T cells may come from the graft donor.

The chain couples TRBV6-1 to TRBJ2-2, with a possible D match to TRBD1 (5 bases). Trimming removed 7 bases from V and 1 base from J, with 7 bases in between. The CDR3 has 13 amino acids. Germline assignment: CDR1 MNHNS and CDR2 SASEGT. CDR3 amino acids: CASNRGNTGELFF. The DNA for the CDR3 is TGTGCCAGCAATAGGGGGAACACCGGGGAGCTGTTTTTT.

This chain connects TRBV4-2 to TRBJ1-2, with D maybe TRBD1 (5 bases). The CDR3 spans 15 residues. The V end lost 1 base, the J end lost 11 bases, and 20 bases lay between the germline ends. The germline gives CDR1 LGHNA, CDR2 YNFKEQ. The CDR3 DNA follows: TGTGCCAGCAGCCAAGTCCTTACAGGCGGAGCCGGGTACACCTTC. This encodes CASSQVLTGGAGYTF.

CDR3 protein: CASSESGQYYGYTF. The CDR3, as DNA: TGCGCCAGCAGTGAGTCGGGACAGTACTATGGCTACACCTTC. This rearrangement joins TRBV10-1 to TRBJ1-2; 7 nucleotides agree with TRBD1. There are 14 residues in the CDR3. V lost 0 bases to trimming and J lost 3 bases; unmatched junction nucleotides: 1. Germline CDR1 and CDR2: WNHNN and SYGVQD (reference sequence).

This clone was found a few times. The chain couples TRBV29-1 to TRBJ1-1; D is unresolved. Per germline, CDR1 SQVTM and CDR2 ANQGSEA. This CDR3 has 12 residues. V lost 7 bases and J lost 0, with 9 bases in between. CDR3 nucleotides: TGCAGCGGCGGCAGAGTGAACACTGAAGCTTTCTTT. Translated, it gives CSGGRVNTEAFF.

The chain is built from TRBV27 and TRBJ2-7; 7 bases map to TRBD1. V lost 4 bases, J lost 5 bases, and 5 bases stayed unmatched. The CDR3 totals 13 residues. Germline-derived CDR1 and CDR2 are MNHEY and SMNVEV (reference sequence). The CDR3 sequence: CASSWGTDNEQYF. The CDR3 bases are TGTGCCAGCAGTTGGGGGACAGACAACGAGCAGTACTTC.

V usage is TRBV2 and J usage is TRBJ2-7; 8 positions agree with TRBD1. The CDR3 contains 16 residues. Per germline, CDR1 SNHLY and CDR2 FYNNEI. V was pared by 6 bases and J by 6 bases, with 16 bases of the junction left unmatched. In DNA form, the CDR3 reads TGTGCCAGCAGATTCGCCCTCAGGGTTACAGGGGGCGAGCAGTACTTC. This codes for CASRFALRVTGGEQYF.

This clone is medium-sized (0.01 to 0.1%). V usage is TRBV5-6 and J usage is TRBJ1-3; a weak D match, TRBD1 (6 bases). There are 15 residues in the CDR3. Looked up from germline, CDR1 is SGHDT and CDR2 is YYEEEE. The ends were cut back, 2 bases at V and 2 bases at J, with 11 bases in the middle. CDR3 sequence (DNA): TGTGCCAGCAGCTTCGTATGGGACACTGGAAACACCATATATTTT. Its translation is CASSFVWDTGNTIYF.

V usage is TRBV30 and J usage is TRBJ2-7; the D gene is possibly TRBD1 (6 bases). The CDR3 length is 15 residues. Germline CDR1 reads GTSNPN; CDR2 reads SVGIG (reference sequence). V lost 3 bases to trimming and J lost 0 bases, with 15 bases between them. The CDR3 DNA sequence: TGTGCCTGGAGACTTCAGGGGTTGAGCTCCTACGAGCAGTACTTC. Translated, it gives CAWRLQGLSSYEQYF.

This clone was picked up a small number of times. The chain employs TRBV4-2 and TRBJ2-1, with 9 bases matching TRBD2. Germline values: CDR1 LGHNA, CDR2 YNFKEQ. This CDR3 is built from 17 residues. With 1 base clipped from V and 8 bases from J, the junction kept 12 bases outside the gene matches. This CDR3 reads CASSQVVVSSGIDEQFF. The CDR3 DNA follows: TGTGCCAGCAGCCAAGTCGTGGTGTCTAGCGGGATTGATGAGCAGTTCTTC.

In nucleotides, the CDR3 is TGTGCTAGTGGTTTGGGCCGAGACGGGTACCCTGGGGATACGCAGTATTTT. Protein: CASGLGRDGYPGDTQYF. This rearrangement joins TRBV12-5 to TRBJ2-3; D is undetermined. Between the trimmed V and J ends, which lost 1 base and 6 bases, there was a span of 20 bases. The CDR3 runs to 17 residues. Per germline, CDR1 LGHNT and CDR2 FRNRAP.

This sequence joins TRBV5-4 and TRBJ2-5; TRBD1 might be the D (6 bases). This CDR3 spans 14 amino acids. The V end was cut by 0 bases, the J end by 2 bases, with 8 bases between. Per germline, CDR1 SGHNT and CDR2 YYREEE (reference sequence). This chain's CDR3 is CASSLAGQQETQYF. As DNA, the CDR3 is TGTGCCAGCAGCTTGGCAGGACAGCAAGAGACCCAGTACTTC.

The chain has TRBV15 and TRBJ1-1; 8 positions agree with TRBD1. The ends lost 3 bases at V and 4 bases at J; junction bases unmatched: 7. Germline CDR1 and CDR2: LNHNV and YYDKDF (reference sequence). CDR3 size: 15 residues. The CDR3 DNA reads TGTGCCACCAGCAGTGACCGGACAGGGAGCACTGAAGCTTTCTTT. Protein product: CATSSDRTGSTEAFF.

The V call is TRBV2, the J call TRBJ1-1; tentatively, D is TRBD1 (5 bases). Trimming removed 0 bases at V and 5 bases at J, with 10 bases between. Germline values: CDR1 SNHLY, CDR2 FYNNEI. The CDR3 is 14 residues long. The CDR3 coding sequence is TGTGCCAGCAGTGAAGCGCTTCGGGGGACTGAAGCTTTCTTT. It translates to CASSEALRGTEAFF.

The J gene is TRBJ1-6, the V gene TRBV13, with TRBD1 matching 7 bases. The CDR3 totals 16 residues. J was trimmed by 8 bases and V by 2 bases; bases with no gene match: 9. Per germline, CDR1 PRHDT and CDR2 FYEKMQ (reference sequence). CDR3 region: CASSLRRGQDYSPLHF. For the CDR3, the DNA is TGTGCCAGCAGCTTACGAAGAGGACAGGACTATTCACCCCTCCACTTT.

The V gene is TRBV30, the J gene TRBJ1-4; D not certain. The CDR3 contains 13 residues. Germline V CDR1 and CDR2: GTSNPN, SVGIG (reference sequence). The germline V and J ends were trimmed by 0 bases and 8 bases, with 10 bases remaining between them. In DNA, the CDR3 is TGTGCCTGGAGTGTGTATCTTTCCGAAAAACTGTTTTTT. Residues: CAWSVYLSEKLFF.

CDR3 loop: CAWSVRRNNSPLHF. The DNA for the CDR3 is TGTGCCTGGAGTGTAAGGAGAAATAATTCACCCCTCCACTTT. The V and J genes are TRBV30 and TRBJ1-6; D not resolved. Trimming stripped 0 bases from V and 5 bases from J, with 8 bases between. The CDR3 loop spans 14 amino acids. CDR1 and CDR2 (germline): GTSNPN, SVGIG (reference sequence). The full variable domain, with the rest looked up from reference TRBV30 and TRBJ1-6, is SQTIHQWPATLVQPVGSPLSLECTVEGTSNPNLYWYRQAAGRGLQLLFYSVGIGQISSEVPQNLSASRPQDRQFILSSKKLLLSDSGFYLCAWSVRRNNSPLHFGNGTRLTVT.

This clone was counted a few times. The CDR3, as DNA: TGTGCCAGCAGTGTCGGACAGGGTCTCTACGAGCAGTACTTC. Translated: CASSVGQGLYEQYF. The chain has TRBV27 and TRBJ2-7; 8 nucleotides line up with TRBD1. The CDR3 has 14 residues. Germline V gene lookup returns CDR1 MNHEY and CDR2 SMNVEV (reference sequence). Trimming removed 5 bases from V and 3 bases from J; junction bases left unmatched: 6.

This rearrangement joins TRBV6-5 to TRBJ2-5; 10 bases line up with TRBD1. Trimming took 2 bases from V and 3 from J; bases not matched to a gene: 0. Germline V gene sequence: CDR1 MNHEY, CDR2 SVGAGI. The CDR3 has 14 amino acids. CDR3 sequence reads: CASSYGTGEETQYF. The CDR3, as DNA: TGTGCCAGCAGTTACGGGACAGGGGAAGAGACCCAGTACTTC.

V usage is TRBV2 and J usage is TRBJ1-5; TRBD1 might be the D (5 bases). With 1 base removed from V and 2 bases from J, the gap between germline ends came to 15 bases. Germline V gene sequence: CDR1 SNHLY, CDR2 FYNNEI. CDR3 length: 17 amino acids. The CDR3 region has the DNA TGTGCCAGCAGTGAAGGCATAGGGGAGGTGGGCAATCAGCCCCAGCATTTT. Its translation: CASSEGIGEVGNQPQHF. The complete variable domain, with remaining parts taken from reference TRBV2 and TRBJ1-5, reads EPEVTQTPSHQVTQMGQEVILRCVPISNHLYFYWYRQILGQKVEFLVSFYNNEISEKSEIFDDQFSVERPDGSNFTLKIRSTKLEDSAMYFCASSEGIGEVGNQPQHFGDGTRLSIL.

This chain links TRBV2 with TRBJ2-1; 8 nucleotides match TRBD2. V shed 2 bases and J 8 bases; nucleotides not matched to a gene: 8. The CDR3 sequence is 15 residues long. The V gene's germline CDR1 is SNHLY and CDR2 FYNNEI. The CDR3 loop reads CASSEQGLGIDEQFF. CDR3 nucleotides: TGTGCCAGCAGTGAACAGGGACTAGGTATCGATGAGCAGTTCTTC.

V is TRBV5-1 and J is TRBJ2-7; tentatively, D is TRBD1 (6 bases). Germline values: CDR1 SGHRS, CDR2 YFSETQ. Trimming took 1 base from V and 3 from J, leaving 11 bases between them. The CDR3 is made up of 14 amino acids. CDR3 sequence reads: CASSLYGTFYEQYF. The CDR3 coding sequence is TGCGCCAGCAGCTTGTACGGGACATTCTACGAGCAGTACTTC.

This sequence joins TRBV7-8 and TRBJ2-7; 7 bases are a match to TRBD2. The J segment lost 3 bases and the V segment lost 3 bases, leaving 8 bases of the junction unmatched. Looked up from germline, CDR1 is SGHVS and CDR2 is FQNEAQ. This CDR3 has 15 amino acids. CDR3 sequence reads: CASSFVREWGYEQYF. The CDR3 bases are TGTGCCAGCAGCTTTGTGCGGGAGTGGGGCTACGAGCAGTACTTC. The whole variable domain, remainder taken from reference TRBV7-8 and TRBJ2-7, is GAGVSQSPRYKVAKRGQDVALRCDPISGHVSLFWYQQALGQGPEFLTYFQNEAQLDKSGLPSDRFFAERPEGSVSTLKIQRTQQEDSAVYLCASSFVREWGYEQYFGPGTRLTVT.

A single count supports this clone. The chain carries TRBV5-6 and TRBJ1-1; 7 positions match TRBD1. The CDR3 sequence is 16 residues long. Germline CDR1 is SGHDT and CDR2 is YYEEEE. Trimming cost V 3 bases and J 0 bases; bases outside gene matches: 8. The CDR3 reads CASSSTGARMNTEAFF. The CDR3 bases are TGTGCCAGCAGCTCTACAGGGGCACGCATGAACACTGAAGCTTTCTTT.